Listed below are T cell receptor beta chains from one sample, sequenced in a study of TIL therapy for anti-PD-1-resistant metastatic lung cancer. Generated by immunoSEQ multiplex PCR, the TCRdb table keeps only in-frame clones and is missing some. The data show tens of thousands of clones, 73% seen once. The material was blood, obtained at baseline. Source of these receptors: a person aged 25-85 years with non-small cell lung cancer. Both conserved end residues are part of each CDR3. The D gene is left open where the match is weak. Clone size is shown for a subset of rows, as once, few, many or a class of expanded clone.

V,D,J,size,CDR3,DNA
TRBV5-5,-,TRBJ1-3,once,CASSLFGDHSGNTIYF,TGTGCCAGCAGCTTGTTCGGGGACCACTCTGGAAACACCATATATTTT
TRBV7-2,-,TRBJ2-7,-,CASSLFGAGPASYEQYF,TGTGCCAGCAGCTTATTTGGGGCGGGACCTGCCTCCTACGAGCAGTACTTC
TRBV4-2,TRBD2,TRBJ2-5,-,CASSPGLAGTQETQYF,TGTGCCAGCAGCCCCGGACTAGCGGGGACCCAAGAGACCCAGTACTTC
TRBV29-1,TRBD1,TRBJ2-5,-,CSVQGVGKTQYF,TGCAGCGTACAGGGGGTGGGAAAGACCCAGTACTTC
TRBV5-4,TRBD1,TRBJ2-3,-,CASSQDMTGALYTQYF,TGTGCCAGCAGCCAAGATATGACAGGGGCGCTGTATACGCAGTATTTT
TRBV28,TRBD1,TRBJ1-1,-,CASSSPGQDMNTEAFF,TGTGCCAGCAGTTCTCCGGGACAGGACATGAACACTGAAGCTTTCTTT
TRBV27,-,TRBJ2-4,-,CASSLSTALAKNIQYF,TGTGCCAGCAGTTTATCGACGGCTTTAGCCAAAAACATTCAGTACTTC
TRBV11-2,-,TRBJ2-5,-,CASSFEETQYF,TGTGCCAGCAGCTTCGAAGAGACCCAGTACTTC
TRBV28,-,TRBJ1-2,few,CASSLWQLYNYGYTF,TGTGCCAGCAGTTTATGGCAGCTTTATAACTATGGCTACACCTTC
TRBV27,-,TRBJ1-2,-,CASSLSFTSNYGYTF,TGTGCCAGCAGTTTAAGTTTTACTTCTAACTATGGCTACACCTTC
TRBV28,-,TRBJ1-1,-,CASSFRGPGGTEAFF,TGTGCCAGCAGTTTCCGGGGGCCGGGTGGCACTGAAGCTTTCTTT
TRBV7-9,-,TRBJ2-5,-,CASSNSGETQYF,TGTGCCAGCAGCAACTCAGGGGAGACCCAGTACTTC
TRBV4-3,-,TRBJ1-1,once,CASSPTNRWGPNTEAFF,TGCGCCAGCAGCCCCACGAACCGGTGGGGGCCGAACACTGAAGCTTTCTTT
TRBV15,-,TRBJ2-7,-,CATSRFRGYEQYF,TGTGCCACCAGCAGATTTCGGGGTTACGAGCAGTACTTC
TRBV7-2,-,TRBJ1-5,-,CASSSRQDSQPQHF,TGTGCCAGCAGCTCGAGACAGGATAGCCAGCCCCAGCATTTT
TRBV7-6,-,TRBJ2-1,-,CASSLDSLAYNEQFF,TGTGCCAGCAGCTTAGATAGTTTAGCCTACAATGAGCAGTTCTTC
TRBV5-6,TRBD2,TRBJ2-1,once,CASSLERGIDEQFF,TGTGCCAGCAGCTTGGAGCGGGGGATCGATGAGCAGTTCTTC
TRBV5-1,-,TRBJ2-2,-,CASSPDIYTGELFF,TGCGCCAGCAGCCCGGACATCTACACCGGGGAGCTGTTTTTT
TRBV4-3,-,TRBJ1-6,-,CASSQAIAIGSPLHF,TGCGCCAGCAGCCAAGCCATAGCTATAGGTTCACCCCTCCACTTT
TRBV7-9,TRBD1,TRBJ1-5,-,CASSSTGGARQPQHF,TGTGCCAGCAGCTCTACAGGGGGCGCGCGGCAGCCCCAGCATTTT
TRBV20-1,-,TRBJ2-3,few,CSARTDTQYF,TGCAGTGCACGCACAGATACGCAGTATTTT
TRBV21-1,-,TRBJ1-2,once,CASSKQSTNYGYTF,TGTGCCAGCAGCAAACAGAGTACTAACTATGGCTACACCTTC
TRBV29-1,-,TRBJ2-1,-,CSVEDPLGQSSYNEQFF,TGCAGCGTTGAAGATCCTCTGGGGCAGAGCTCCTACAATGAGCAGTTCTTC
TRBV19,TRBD2,TRBJ2-7,few,CASSILAGTYEQYF,TGTGCCAGTAGTATTCTAGCGGGCACCTACGAGCAGTACTTC
TRBV7-7,-,TRBJ2-5,-,CASSSANPAQETQYF,TGTGCCAGCAGTTCCGCTAATCCCGCCCAAGAGACCCAGTACTTC
TRBV18,-,TRBJ1-4,-,CASSPPSMDGEKLFF,TGTGCCAGCTCCCCACCATCTATGGACGGGGAAAAACTGTTTTTT